This T cell receptor beta chain was sequenced in a study of molecular identifiers for immune sequencing clone quantification. This CDR3 has 13 amino acids. The V and J ends lost 2 bases and 3 bases respectively, with 4 bases between them. Germline V CDR1 and CDR2: MGHDK, SYGVNS. The bulk TCR libraries were made with methods described before and with listed TCR primers. Using its own MiXCR run on the PCR reads, TCRdb lists one record per CDR3 protein. Among about 640,000 distinct CDR3 sequences, 20% were seen once, and the ten largest hold 0.75% to 0.95%. Libraries from naive CD8 cells were generated from 20,000 to 1,000,000 sorted cells (with 10%, 30% or 50% RNA). This clonotype occurred many times.

This chain uses TRBV25-1 with TRBJ2-2; no firm D call. Input material: naive CD8+ T cells from blood, with Jurkat cell RNA spiked in. Sample subset: FACS-sorted CD8+CD4-CCR7+CD45RA+ naive T cells. The TCR originated in a human donor in good health. Some libraries in this study had Jurkat cell RNA spiked in. The CDR3 protein is CASSEPYTGELFF. The CDR3 coding sequence is TGTGCCAGCAGTGAACCCTACACCGGGGAGCTGTTTTTT.